Listed below are T cell receptor beta chains from one sample, sequenced in a study of blood T cell repertoires in COVID-19. The method was immunoSEQ multiplex PCR; TCRdb's version includes in-frame clones alone and lacks a portion of them. Of about 150,000 clones in the sample, more than 70% were seen once. Material: peripheral blood. The receptors were sampled from a woman between 45 and 60 years old with acute or convalescent COVID-19. Each CDR3 is given with its conserved first and last residue. A D gene is named only where the DNA matches it firmly. Clone size is shown for a subset of rows, as once, few, many or a class of expanded clone.

D: TRBD1
J: TRBJ1-1
size: NA
V: TRBV19
DNA: TGTGCCAGTAGTCCTCAGGGGGGCAGCCTTACTCAGCCACTTTTT
CDR3: CASSPQGGSLTQPLF

D: NA
J: TRBJ1-2
size: NA
V: TRBV12-3/TRBV12-4
DNA: TGTGCCAGCACCATGACGGGGAGTGGCTACACCTTC
CDR3: CASTMTGSGYTF

D: TRBD2
J: TRBJ2-2
size: once
V: TRBV6-4
DNA: TGTGCCAGCAGGGGACTAGCGAACACCGGGGAGCTGTTTTTT
CDR3: CASRGLANTGELFF

D: NA
J: TRBJ2-5
size: NA
V: TRBV7-2
DNA: TGTGCCAGCACCCGGTACCAAGAGACCCAGTACTTC
CDR3: CASTRYQETQYF

D: TRBD2
J: TRBJ2-1
size: few
V: TRBV29-1
DNA: TGCAGCGTGGCCCGACTAGCGGATATTTACAATGAGCAGTTCTTC
CDR3: CSVARLADIYNEQFF

D: NA
J: TRBJ2-6
size: NA
V: TRBV6-2/TRBV6-3
DNA: TGTGCCAGCAGTTACTCGAGCAGGCTTGGGGCCAACGTCCTGACTTTC
CDR3: CASSYSSRLGANVLTF

D: NA
J: TRBJ2-4
size: NA
V: TRBV2
DNA: TGTGCCAGCAGTGAGCTAATTGTCGGGGAAAACATTCAGTACTTC
CDR3: CASSELIVGENIQYF

D: TRBD2
J: TRBJ2-3
size: NA
V: TRBV7-6
DNA: TGTGCCAGCGGCGGGGGGGGCACAGATACGCAGTATTTT
CDR3: CASGGGGTDTQYF

D: NA
J: TRBJ2-7
size: NA
V: TRBV2
DNA: TGTGCCAGCAGTGAAGTACAGTACGAGCAGTACTTC
CDR3: CASSEVQYEQYF

D: NA
J: TRBJ1-4
size: NA
V: TRBV12-3/TRBV12-4
DNA: TGTGCCAGCAAGCGTGGGAATGAAAAACTGTTTTTT
CDR3: CASKRGNEKLFF

D: NA
J: TRBJ1-1
size: NA
V: TRBV19
DNA: TGTGCCAGTAGTATATCACACAGGGAAGGTACTGAAGCTTTCTTT
CDR3: CASSISHREGTEAFF

D: TRBD2
J: TRBJ2-7
size: once
V: TRBV27
DNA: TGTGCCAGCAGTGACCCAGCGGGGGGCGCCTACGAGCAGTACTTC
CDR3: CASSDPAGGAYEQYF

D: TRBD1
J: TRBJ1-4
size: NA
V: TRBV30
DNA: TGTGCCTGGAGGGTGACAGGGCCGAAACTGTTTTTT
CDR3: CAWRVTGPKLFF

D: NA
J: TRBJ1-3
size: NA
V: TRBV29-1
DNA: TGCAGCGTTGAAGGCGGGACCGGCCCAGGGAACACCATATATTTT
CDR3: CSVEGGTGPGNTIYF

D: NA
J: TRBJ1-2
size: NA
V: TRBV12-3/TRBV12-4
DNA: TGTGCCAGCAGTAAGGGACACTTCTATGGCTACACCTTC
CDR3: CASSKGHFYGYTF

D: NA
J: TRBJ1-1
size: few
V: TRBV6-2/TRBV6-3
DNA: TGTGCCAGCAGCTCCTGGGGGGGTTTTCGGAACACTGAAGCTTTCTTT
CDR3: CASSSWGGFRNTEAFF

D: NA
J: TRBJ1-4
size: NA
V: TRBV15
DNA: TGTGCCACCAGCAGAGGAACAGCAAATGAAAAACTGTTTTTT
CDR3: CATSRGTANEKLFF

D: TRBD1
J: TRBJ2-7
size: NA
V: TRBV11-2
DNA: TGTGCCAGCAGTCCGGACAGGGTCTACGAGCAGTACTTC
CDR3: CASSPDRVYEQYF